Included here is one T cell receptor (beta chain) sequence, with context. The target antigen is unknown. These data are taken from a study of cytomegalovirus exposure and HLA in healthy donors. Whole-study results and caveats: Within an earlier analysis, most TCR beta V segments proved productive either about 87% or about 30% of the time.

With 60 Vbeta and 13 Jbeta primers, the PCR was carried out. Produced via immunoSEQ multiplex PCR; TCRdb's table is partial and in-frame only. This table has tens of thousands of clones, around 80% appearing once. There are 16 residues in the CDR3. V lost 0 bases, J lost 2 bases, and 5 bases stayed unmatched. The germline gives CDR1 SGHRS, CDR2 YFSETQ. This TCR came from a young man in good health and CMV-seronegative. Source material: PBMCs. The chain recombines TRBV5-1 with TRBJ2-1; 7 bases agree with TRBD2. The DNA of the CDR3 is TGCGCCAGCAGCTTGGGGGGAGGGCGCGCCTACAATGAGCAGTTCTTC. Its translation is CASSLGGGRAYNEQFF.